The clone carrying this T cell receptor (beta chain) was seen repeatedly, ten times or more. MiXCR, run by TCRdb on the 5' RACE reads, gives a single entry per CDR3 protein. The table includes about 480,000 distinct CDR3 sequences, 11% to 15% detected once. These data originate in a study of identical twins. This CDR3 contains 15 residues. CDR1 is LNHNV, CDR2 YYDKDF, per germline (reference sequence). The V and J ends lost 0 bases and 5 bases respectively, with 11 bases between them. The data also belong to a second study, concerning yellow fever vaccine responses in identical twins.

Sequences were obtained from CD4+ T cells sorted from blood. This clonotype was sampled from a woman between 18 and 29 years old in good health. V usage is TRBV15 and J usage is TRBJ1-5; a possible D gene is TRBD1 (5 bases). CDR3 in DNA: TGTGCCACCAGCAGAGATGGCAGGGTGGATCAGCCCCAGCATTTT. Translating it yields CATSRDGRVDQPQHF.